This TCR beta chain appears in the sequencing data of a study of blood T cell repertoires in COVID-19. Overall study context: PBMCs, B-cell-depleted T cells, or T cells were the source of the cDNA or gDNA that made up the material.

This table comes from immunoSEQ multiplex PCR, and its TCRdb copy is limited to in-frame clones, with some not included. Here the sample spans 250,000 to 300,000 clones, about 90% being singletons. Germline V gives CDR1 LNHDA, CDR2 SQIVND (reference sequence). The CDR3 has 12 residues. Trimming left V 6 bases short and J 3 bases short, with 9 bases between. This clone came up once. The sequencing sample was made of peripheral blood. V and J are TRBV19 and TRBJ2-7; D may be TRBD2 (5 bases). This TCR came from a woman aged 25 to 39 with COVID-19, enrolled during active disease. CDR3 sequence (DNA): TGTGCCAGTAGCCCCGGGGTCTACGAGCAGTACTTC. As protein: CASSPGVYEQYF.